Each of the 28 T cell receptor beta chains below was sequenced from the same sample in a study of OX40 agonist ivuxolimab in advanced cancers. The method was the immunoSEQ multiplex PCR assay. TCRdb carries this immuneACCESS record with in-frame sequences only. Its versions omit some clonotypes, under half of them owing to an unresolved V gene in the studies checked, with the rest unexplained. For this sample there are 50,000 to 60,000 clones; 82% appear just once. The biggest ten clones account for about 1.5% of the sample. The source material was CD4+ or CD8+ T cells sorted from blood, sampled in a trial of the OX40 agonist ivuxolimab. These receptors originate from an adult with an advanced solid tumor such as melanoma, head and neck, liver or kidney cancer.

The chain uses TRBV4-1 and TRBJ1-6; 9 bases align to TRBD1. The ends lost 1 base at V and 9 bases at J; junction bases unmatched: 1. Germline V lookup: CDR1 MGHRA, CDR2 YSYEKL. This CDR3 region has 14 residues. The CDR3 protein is CASSQGTGVSPLHF. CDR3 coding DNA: TGCGCCAGCAGCCAAGGGACAGGGGTTTCACCCCTCCACTTT.

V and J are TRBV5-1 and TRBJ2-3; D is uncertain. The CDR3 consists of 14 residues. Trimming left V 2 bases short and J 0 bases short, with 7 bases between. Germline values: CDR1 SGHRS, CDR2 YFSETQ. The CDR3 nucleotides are TGCGCCAGCAGCTTAGGAACTAGCACAGATACGCAGTATTTT. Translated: CASSLGTSTDTQYF.

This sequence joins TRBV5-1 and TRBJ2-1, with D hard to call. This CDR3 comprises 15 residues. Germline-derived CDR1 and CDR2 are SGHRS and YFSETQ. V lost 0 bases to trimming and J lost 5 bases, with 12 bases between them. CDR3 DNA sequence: TGCGCCAGCAGCTTGGGCCGCTCGCGTCACAATGAGCAGTTCTTC. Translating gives CASSLGRSRHNEQFF.

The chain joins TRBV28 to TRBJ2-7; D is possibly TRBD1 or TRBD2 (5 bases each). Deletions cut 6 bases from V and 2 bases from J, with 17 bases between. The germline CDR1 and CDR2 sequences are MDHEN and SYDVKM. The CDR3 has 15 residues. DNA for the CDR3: TGTGCCAGCAGGGTAAGCCGGGACGGAGCCTACGAGCAGTACTTC. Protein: CASRVSRDGAYEQYF.

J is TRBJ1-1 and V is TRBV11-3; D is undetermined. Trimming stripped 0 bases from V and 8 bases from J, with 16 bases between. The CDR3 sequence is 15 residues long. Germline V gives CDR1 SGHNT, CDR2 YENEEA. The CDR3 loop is CASSLDSAPGREAFF. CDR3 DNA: TGTGCCAGCAGCTTAGATAGTGCCCCAGGCCGGGAAGCTTTCTTT.

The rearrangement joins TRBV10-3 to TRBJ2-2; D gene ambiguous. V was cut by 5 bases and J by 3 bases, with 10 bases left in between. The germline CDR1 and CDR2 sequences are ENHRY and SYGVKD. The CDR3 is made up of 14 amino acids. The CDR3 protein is CAISKGPDTGELFF. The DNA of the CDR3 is TGTGCCATCAGTAAGGGCCCGGACACCGGGGAGCTGTTTTTT.

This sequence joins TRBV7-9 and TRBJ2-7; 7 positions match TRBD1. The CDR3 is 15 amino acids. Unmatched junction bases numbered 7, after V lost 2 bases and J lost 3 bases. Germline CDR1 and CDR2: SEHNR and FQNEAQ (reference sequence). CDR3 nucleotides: TGTGCCAGCAGCTTACTTCAACAGGGGATCTACGAGCAGTACTTC. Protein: CASSLLQQGIYEQYF.

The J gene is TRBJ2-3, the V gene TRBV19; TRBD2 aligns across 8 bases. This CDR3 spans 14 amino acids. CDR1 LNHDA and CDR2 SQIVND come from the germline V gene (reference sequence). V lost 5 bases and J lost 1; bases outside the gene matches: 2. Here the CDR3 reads CASSSGGGTDTQYF. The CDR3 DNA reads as TGTGCCAGTAGTTCGGGGGGGGGCACAGATACGCAGTATTTT.

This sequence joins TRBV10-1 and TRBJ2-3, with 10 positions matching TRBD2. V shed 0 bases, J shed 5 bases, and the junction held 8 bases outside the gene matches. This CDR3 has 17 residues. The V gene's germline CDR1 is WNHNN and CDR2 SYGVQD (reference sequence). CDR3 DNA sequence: TGCGCCAGCAGTGAGTCCCCACTAGCGGGACTAAAAGATACGCAGTATTTT. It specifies CASSESPLAGLKDTQYF.

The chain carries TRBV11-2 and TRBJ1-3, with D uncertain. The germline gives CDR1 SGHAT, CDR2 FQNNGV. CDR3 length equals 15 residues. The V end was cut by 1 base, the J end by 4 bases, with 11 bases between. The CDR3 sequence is CASSLVPGSGNTIYF. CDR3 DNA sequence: TGTGCCAGCAGCTTAGTACCGGGTTCCGGAAACACCATATATTTT.

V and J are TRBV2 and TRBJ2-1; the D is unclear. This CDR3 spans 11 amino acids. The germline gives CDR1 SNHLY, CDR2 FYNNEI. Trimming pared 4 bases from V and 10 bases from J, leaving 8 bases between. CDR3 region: CASSGYGEQFF. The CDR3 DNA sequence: TGTGCCAGCAGTGGCTATGGGGAGCAGTTCTTC. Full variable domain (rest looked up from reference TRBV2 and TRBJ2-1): EPEVTQTPSHQVTQMGQEVILRCVPISNHLYFYWYRQILGQKVEFLVSFYNNEISEKSEIFDDQFSVERPDGSNFTLKIRSTKLEDSAMYFCASSGYGEQFFGPGTRLTVL.

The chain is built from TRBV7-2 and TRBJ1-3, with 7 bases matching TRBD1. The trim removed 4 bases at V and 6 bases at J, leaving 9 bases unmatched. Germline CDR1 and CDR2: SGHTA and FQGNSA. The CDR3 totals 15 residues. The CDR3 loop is CASSSSGTVENTIYF. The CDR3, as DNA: TGTGCCAGCAGCTCTTCGGGGACAGTGGAAAACACCATATATTTT. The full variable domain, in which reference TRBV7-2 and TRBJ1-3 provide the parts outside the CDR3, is GAGVSQSPSNKVTEKGKDVELRCDPISGHTALYWYRQSLGQGLEFLIYFQGNSAPDKSGLPSDRFSAERTGGSVSTLTIQRTQQEDSAVYLCASSSSGTVENTIYFGEGSWLTVV.

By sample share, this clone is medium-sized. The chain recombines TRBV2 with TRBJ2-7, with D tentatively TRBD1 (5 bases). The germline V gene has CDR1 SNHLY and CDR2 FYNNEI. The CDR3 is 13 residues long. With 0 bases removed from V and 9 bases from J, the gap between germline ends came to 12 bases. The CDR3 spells CASSEAQGRRQYF. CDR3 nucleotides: TGTGCCAGCAGTGAAGCGCAGGGCCGGCGGCAGTACTTC.

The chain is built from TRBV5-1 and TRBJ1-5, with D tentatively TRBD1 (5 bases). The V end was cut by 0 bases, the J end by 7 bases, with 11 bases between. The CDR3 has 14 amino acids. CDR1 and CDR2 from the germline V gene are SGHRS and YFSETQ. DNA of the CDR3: TGCGCCAGCAGCTTGGGGACAAGGGGCCAGCCCCAGCATTTT. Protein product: CASSLGTRGQPQHF.

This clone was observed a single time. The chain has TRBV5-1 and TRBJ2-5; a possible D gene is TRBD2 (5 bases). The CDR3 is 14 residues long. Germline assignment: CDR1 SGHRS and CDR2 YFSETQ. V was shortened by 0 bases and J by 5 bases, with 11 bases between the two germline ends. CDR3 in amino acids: CASSLGVGAETQYF. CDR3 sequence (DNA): TGCGCCAGCAGCTTGGGAGTGGGAGCGGAGACCCAGTACTTC.

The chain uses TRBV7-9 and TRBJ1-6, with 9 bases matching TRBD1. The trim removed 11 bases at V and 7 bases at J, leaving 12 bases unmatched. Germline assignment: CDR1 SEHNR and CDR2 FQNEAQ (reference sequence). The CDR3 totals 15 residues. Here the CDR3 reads CAGVEPGQGNSPLHF. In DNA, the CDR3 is TGTGCCGGCGTGGAACCGGGACAGGGAAATTCACCCCTCCACTTT. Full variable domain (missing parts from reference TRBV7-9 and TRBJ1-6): DTGVSQNPRHKITKRGQNVTFRCDPISEHNRLYWYRQTLGQGPEFLTYFQNEAQLEKSRLLSDRFSAERPKGSFSTLEIQRTEQGDSAMYLCAGVEPGQGNSPLHFGNGTRLTVT.

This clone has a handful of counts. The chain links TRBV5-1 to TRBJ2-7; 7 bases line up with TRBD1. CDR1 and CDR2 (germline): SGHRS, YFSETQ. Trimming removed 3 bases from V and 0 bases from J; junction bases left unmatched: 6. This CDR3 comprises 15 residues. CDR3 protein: CASSYDGDSSYEQYF. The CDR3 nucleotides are TGCGCCAGCAGCTACGACGGGGACAGCTCCTACGAGCAGTACTTC.

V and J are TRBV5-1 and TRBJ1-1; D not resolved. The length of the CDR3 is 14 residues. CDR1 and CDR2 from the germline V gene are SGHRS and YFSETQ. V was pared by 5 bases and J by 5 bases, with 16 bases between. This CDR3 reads CASRPQTGQTEAFF. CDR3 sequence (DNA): TGCGCCAGCAGACCCCAAACTGGGCAGACTGAAGCTTTCTTT.

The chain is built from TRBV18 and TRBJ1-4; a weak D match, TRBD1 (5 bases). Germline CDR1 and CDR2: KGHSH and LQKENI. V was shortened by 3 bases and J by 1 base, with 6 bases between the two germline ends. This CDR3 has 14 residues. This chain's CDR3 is CASSPRGTNEKLFF. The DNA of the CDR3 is TGTGCCAGCTCACCGAGGGGAACTAATGAAAAACTGTTTTTT.

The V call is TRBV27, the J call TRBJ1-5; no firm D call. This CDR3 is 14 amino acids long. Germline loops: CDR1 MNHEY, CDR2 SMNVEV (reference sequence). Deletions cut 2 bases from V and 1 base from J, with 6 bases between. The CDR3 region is CASSLRESNQPQHF. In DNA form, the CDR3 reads TGTGCCAGCAGTTTAAGGGAAAGCAATCAGCCCCAGCATTTT.

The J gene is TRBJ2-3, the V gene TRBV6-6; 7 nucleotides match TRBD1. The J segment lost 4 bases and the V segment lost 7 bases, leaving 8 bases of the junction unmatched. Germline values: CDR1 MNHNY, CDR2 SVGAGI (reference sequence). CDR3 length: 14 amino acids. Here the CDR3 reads CASIEGALADTQYF. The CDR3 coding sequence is TGTGCCAGCATAGAGGGGGCTTTGGCAGATACGCAGTATTTT.

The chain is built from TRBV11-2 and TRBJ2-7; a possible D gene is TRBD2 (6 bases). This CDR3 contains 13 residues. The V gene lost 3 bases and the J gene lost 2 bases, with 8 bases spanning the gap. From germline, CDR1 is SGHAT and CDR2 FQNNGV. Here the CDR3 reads CASSFGGTYEQYF. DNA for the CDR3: TGTGCCAGCAGCTTCGGCGGGACCTACGAGCAGTACTTC.

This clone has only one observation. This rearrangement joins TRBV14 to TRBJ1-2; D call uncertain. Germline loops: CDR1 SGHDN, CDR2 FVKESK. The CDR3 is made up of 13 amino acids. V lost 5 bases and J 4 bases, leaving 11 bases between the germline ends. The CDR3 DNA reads TGTGCCAGCAGCATCTGGGCGTCCTATGGCTACACCTTC. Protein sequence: CASSIWASYGYTF.

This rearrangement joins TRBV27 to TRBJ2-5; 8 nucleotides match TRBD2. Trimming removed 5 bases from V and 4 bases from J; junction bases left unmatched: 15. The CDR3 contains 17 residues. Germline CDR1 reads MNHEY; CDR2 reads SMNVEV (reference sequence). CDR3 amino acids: CASSLLPTSVSAETQYF. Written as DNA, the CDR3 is TGTGCCAGCAGTCTCCTCCCGACTAGCGTATCAGCAGAGACCCAGTACTTC.

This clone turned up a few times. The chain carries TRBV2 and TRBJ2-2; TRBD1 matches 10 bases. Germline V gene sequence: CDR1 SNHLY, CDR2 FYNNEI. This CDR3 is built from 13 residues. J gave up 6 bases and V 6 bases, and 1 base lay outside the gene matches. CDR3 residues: CASRTGGPGELFF. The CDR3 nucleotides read TGTGCCAGCAGGACAGGGGGCCCCGGGGAGCTGTTTTTT. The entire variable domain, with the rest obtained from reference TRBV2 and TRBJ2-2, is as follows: EPEVTQTPSHQVTQMGQEVILRCVPISNHLYFYWYRQILGQKVEFLVSFYNNEISEKSEIFDDQFSVERPDGSNFTLKIRSTKLEDSAMYFCASRTGGPGELFFGEGSRLTVL.

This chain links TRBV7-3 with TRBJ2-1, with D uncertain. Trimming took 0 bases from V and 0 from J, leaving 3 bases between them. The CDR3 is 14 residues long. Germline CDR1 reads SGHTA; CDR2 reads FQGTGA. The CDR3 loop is CASSLTPSYNEQFF. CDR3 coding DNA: TGTGCCAGCAGCTTAACCCCCTCCTACAATGAGCAGTTCTTC.

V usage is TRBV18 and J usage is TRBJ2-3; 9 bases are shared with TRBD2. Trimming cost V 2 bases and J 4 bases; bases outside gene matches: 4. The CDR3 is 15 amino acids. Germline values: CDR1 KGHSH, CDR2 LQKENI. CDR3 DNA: TGTGCCAGCTCACCAGGTAGCGGGAGTTCAGATACGCAGTATTTT. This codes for CASSPGSGSSDTQYF.

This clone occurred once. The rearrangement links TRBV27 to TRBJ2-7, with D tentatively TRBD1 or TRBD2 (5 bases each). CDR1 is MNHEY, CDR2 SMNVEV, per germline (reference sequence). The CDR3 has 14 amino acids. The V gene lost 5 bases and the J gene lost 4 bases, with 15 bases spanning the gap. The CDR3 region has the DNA TGTGCCAGCAGTCTGCACAGGTGGGGGTACGAGCAGTACTTC. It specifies CASSLHRWGYEQYF.